Presented here are 25 T cell receptor beta chains from one specimen sequenced in a study of cytomegalovirus exposure and HLA in healthy donors. Primers included in the PCR were 60 Vbeta and 13 Jbeta primers. Produced via immunoSEQ multiplex PCR; TCRdb's table is partial and in-frame only. The sample holds 130,000 to 150,000 clones, 84% seen once. Sequences were obtained from PBMCs. The receptors were sampled from a boy aged 2 to 10 in good health and CMV-seronegative.

The chain combines TRBV6-5 with TRBJ2-3; a possible D gene is TRBD1 (6 bases). Germline CDR1 is MNHEY and CDR2 is SVGAGI. With 4 bases removed from V and 0 bases from J, the gap between germline ends came to 11 bases. The CDR3 is 15 residues long. In DNA, the CDR3 is TGTGCCAGCAGTTCCGGCACAGGGAGCACAGATACGCAGTATTTT. Translating it yields CASSSGTGSTDTQYF.

The chain joins TRBV11-3 to TRBJ1-2; tentatively, D is TRBD1 (5 bases). This CDR3 contains 14 residues. Germline V CDR1 and CDR2: SGHNT, YENEEA. V lost 2 bases and J lost 6, with 13 bases in between. CDR3 sequence: CASSLRGILHGYTF. The CDR3 DNA reads TGTGCCAGCAGCTTACGGGGGATCCTCCATGGCTACACCTTC.

This chain joins TRBV15 and TRBJ2-2, with 11 bases lining up with TRBD2. The V and J ends lost 5 bases and 4 bases, in that order; junction bases with no gene match: 3. CDR1 is LNHNV, CDR2 YYDKDF, per germline (reference sequence). The CDR3 extends over 15 amino acids. CDR3 nucleotide sequence: TGTGCCACCAGCGCTGGGACTAGCGGCACCGGGGAGCTGTTTTTT. Translation: CATSAGTSGTGELFF. Supplemented by reference TRBV15 and TRBJ2-2, the full variable domain reads DAMVIQNPRYQVTQFGKPVTLSCSQTLNHNVMYWYQQKSSQAPKLLFHYYDKDFNNEADTPDNFQSRRPNTSFCFLDIRSPGLGDTAMYLCATSAGTSGTGELFFGEGSRLTVL.

V usage is TRBV29-1 and J usage is TRBJ2-5; 10 nucleotides line up with TRBD1. The CDR3 is 17 residues long. The germline V gene has CDR1 SQVTM and CDR2 ANQGSEA. Unmatched junction bases numbered 7, after V lost 0 bases and J lost 0 bases. CDR3 bases: TGCAGCGTTGAAGAAGTAAGGGGGACAGGGGACCAAGAGACCCAGTACTTC. The encoded protein is CSVEEVRGTGDQETQYF.

This sequence joins TRBV5-6 and TRBJ1-2; D unresolved. Germline V gene lookup returns CDR1 SGHDT and CDR2 YYEEEE. V lost 2 bases and J lost 0, with 5 bases in between. The CDR3 covers 13 residues. CDR3 amino acids: CASSFETNYGYTF. CDR3 nucleotide sequence: TGTGCCAGCAGCTTTGAGACTAACTATGGCTACACCTTC.

This clone was observed once. V usage is TRBV1 and J usage is TRBJ2-7; whether TRBD1, the table's D call, matches the DNA was not checked. TRBV1 is recorded as a pseudogene. The CDR3 runs 11 residues. The CDR3 is CTSSQRGPKYF. The CDR3 region has the DNA TGCACCAGCAGCCAAAGGGGCCCTAAGTACTTC.

The chain carries TRBV7-2 and TRBJ2-5, with 9 nucleotides matching TRBD1. With V trimmed by 2 bases and J by 7 bases, 8 bases remained unmatched. The CDR3 sequence is 15 residues long. Germline V CDR1 and CDR2: SGHTA, FQGNSA. The CDR3 coding sequence is TGTGCCAGCAGCTTAACGGGACAGGGATTTGGGACCCAGTACTTC. Protein product: CASSLTGQGFGTQYF.

The gene calls are TRBV4-3 and TRBJ1-5; TRBD1 might be the D (5 bases). V lost 0 bases, J lost 0 bases, and 12 bases lay in between. The CDR3 consists of 17 residues. The germline V gene encodes CDR1 LGHNA and CDR2 YSLEER. CDR3 region: CASSQDQGANSNQPQHF. The CDR3 region has the DNA TGCGCCAGCAGCCAAGATCAGGGCGCGAATAGCAATCAGCCCCAGCATTTT.

V and J are TRBV6-5 and TRBJ2-1; TRBD2 matches at 8 bases. Germline CDR1 reads MNHEY; CDR2 reads SVGAGI. Unmatched junction bases numbered 0, after V lost 4 bases and J lost 4 bases. The CDR3 runs to 13 residues. The CDR3 DNA sequence: TGTGCCAGCAGTTTAGCGGGATACAATGAGCAGTTCTTC. The encoded protein is CASSLAGYNEQFF.

This chain links TRBV4-2 with TRBJ1-6; no firm D call. Trimming removed 0 bases from V and 8 bases from J, with 8 bases in between. The CDR3 runs 14 residues. Germline-derived CDR1 and CDR2 are LGHNA and YNFKEQ. CDR3 in DNA: TGTGCCAGCAGCCAAGATATACGGGATTCACCCCTCCACTTT. Translating gives CASSQDIRDSPLHF.

The genes are TRBV19 and TRBJ2-6; D remains ambiguous. With 5 bases removed from V and 0 bases from J, the gap between germline ends came to 17 bases. The CDR3 consists of 18 residues. In germline, CDR1 is LNHDA, CDR2 SQIVND (reference sequence). This CDR3 reads CASSPTPGSYSGANVLTF. CDR3 nucleotides: TGTGCCAGTAGTCCGACCCCCGGGTCGTACTCTGGGGCCAACGTCCTGACTTTC.

The chain links TRBV28 to TRBJ2-7, with TRBD2 identical over 8 bases. The CDR3 is 19 amino acids. Germline V gene data show CDR1 as MDHEN and CDR2 as SYDVKM. V gave up 5 bases and J gave up 0 bases; unmatched junction bases: 18. CDR3 protein: CASSLLLGGLAGNSYEQYF. The CDR3 nucleotides are TGTGCCAGCAGTCTCCTGCTGGGGGGGTTAGCGGGGAACTCCTACGAGCAGTACTTC.

The chain combines TRBV20-1 with TRBJ2-7; D uncertain. Germline values: CDR1 DFQATT, CDR2 SNEGSKA (reference sequence). V was clipped by 3 bases and J by 6 bases, with 3 bases between them. The CDR3 has 9 residues. CDR3 nucleotides: TGCAGTGCTAGCCGCGAGCAGTACTTC. This gives the protein CSASREQYF.

The chain has TRBV11-3 and TRBJ2-5; 12 nucleotides align to TRBD2. After removal of 0 bases from V and 4 bases from J, the junction contained 12 bases not matched to a gene. Germline V gene lookup returns CDR1 SGHNT and CDR2 YENEEA. The CDR3 has 19 amino acids. The CDR3 loop reads CASSLDRWLAGGSVETQYF. The CDR3 region has the DNA TGTGCCAGCAGCTTAGATCGATGGCTAGCGGGAGGGTCAGTAGAGACCCAGTACTTC.

V usage is TRBV28 and J usage is TRBJ1-2; possible D gene TRBD1, 5 bases. This CDR3 is 13 amino acids long. Trimming took off 6 bases at V and 0 bases at J, with 8 bases between the two ends. Germline V CDR1 and CDR2: MDHEN, SYDVKM. CDR3 in DNA: TGTGCCAGCAGACAGGACGCTAACTATGGCTACACCTTC. Translation: CASRQDANYGYTF.

The rearrangement links TRBV27 to TRBJ1-5; maybe TRBD1 (5 bases). This CDR3 contains 19 residues. Germline V gives CDR1 MNHEY, CDR2 SMNVEV (reference sequence). Between the trimmed V and J ends, which lost 6 bases and 0 bases, there was a span of 24 bases. For the CDR3, the DNA is TGTGCCAGCAGAGCGGGGAGGGGCACGCTTGAGTATAGCAATCAGCCCCAGCATTTT. It encodes CASRAGRGTLEYSNQPQHF.

The chain has TRBV29-1 and TRBJ2-7; no definite D call. CDR3 length equals 12 residues. Trimming took 6 bases from V and 3 from J, leaving 12 bases between them. Germline V gene sequence: CDR1 SQVTM, CDR2 ANQGSEA. Written as DNA, the CDR3 is TGCAGCGTCGCTCGGTCAAACTACGAGCAGTACTTC. As protein: CSVARSNYEQYF.

In this sample, this clone turned up once. The chain links TRBV7-9 to TRBJ1-1; TRBD1 aligns across 7 bases. This CDR3 has 14 amino acids. Looked up from germline, CDR1 is SEHNR and CDR2 is FQNEAQ (reference sequence). V dropped 4 bases and J dropped 2; count of bases not matched to a gene: 4. CDR3 coding DNA: TGTGCCAGCAGCTCACAGGGGATTAACACTGAAGCTTTCTTT. It yields the protein CASSSQGINTEAFF.

V gene TRBV16 combines with J gene TRBJ2-5; the match to TRBD2 covers 11 bases. Germline CDR1 KGHSY, CDR2 FQNENV. The J segment lost 1 base and the V segment lost 1 base, leaving 5 bases of the junction unmatched. CDR3 length: 17 residues. The CDR3 DNA follows: TGTGCCAGCAGCCAATGGGCTAGCGGGGGGTCCCAAGAGACCCAGTACTTC. Protein: CASSQWASGGSQETQYF.

The V call is TRBV9, the J call TRBJ2-2; no reliable D call. With 3 bases removed from V and 6 bases from J, the gap between germline ends came to 12 bases. Per the germline V gene, CDR1 is SGDLS and CDR2 is YYNGEE. The CDR3 extends over 14 amino acids. CDR3: CASSADMIPGELFF. The CDR3 DNA sequence: TGTGCCAGCAGCGCCGACATGATCCCCGGGGAGCTGTTTTTT.

This clone was counted once. This chain joins TRBV10-2 and TRBJ2-3; 13 bases agree with TRBD2. V lost 10 bases, J lost 2 bases, and 3 bases stayed unmatched. Per the germline V gene, CDR1 is WSHSY and CDR2 is SAAADI. This CDR3 is 14 amino acids long. CDR3 sequence: CATGLAGATDTQYF. CDR3 in DNA: TGCGCCACCGGACTAGCGGGGGCCACAGATACGCAGTATTTT.

This clone was counted a single time. The V call is TRBV29-1, the J call TRBJ1-3; 11 bases align to TRBD1. The CDR3 is made up of 16 amino acids. The ends lost 4 bases at V and 4 bases at J; junction bases unmatched: 9. CDR1 SQVTM and CDR2 ANQGSEA come from the germline V gene. In DNA form, the CDR3 reads TGCAGCGTTGGGCTCGTGGGGACAGGGGGAGGAAACACCATATATTTT. It encodes CSVGLVGTGGGNTIYF.

The DNA of the CDR3 is TGTGCCAGCAGTTTAGGGCTTACCTACCAAGAGACCCAGTACTTC. Its protein is CASSLGLTYQETQYF. The chain employs TRBV27 and TRBJ2-5; D remains ambiguous. Per germline, CDR1 MNHEY and CDR2 SMNVEV (reference sequence). CDR3 length equals 15 residues. With 2 bases removed from V and 0 bases from J, the gap between germline ends came to 10 bases.

This clone appeared a few times. The chain couples TRBV29-1 to TRBJ2-2, with 9 bases that match TRBD1. The germline gives CDR1 SQVTM, CDR2 ANQGSEA. This CDR3 has 14 residues. Trimming removed 7 bases from V and 3 bases from J; junction bases left unmatched: 6. CDR3 sequence: CSARTGVDTGELFF. As DNA, the CDR3 is TGCAGCGCCCGGACAGGGGTCGACACCGGGGAGCTGTTTTTT.

CDR3 sequence (DNA): TGTGCCAGCAGTGAATACTCCGGGGGGATCTACGAGCAGTACTTC. It translates to CASSEYSGGIYEQYF. This chain links TRBV6-1 with TRBJ2-7; 7 nucleotides agree with TRBD2. This CDR3 region has 15 residues. Per the germline V gene, CDR1 is MNHNS and CDR2 is SASEGT. J gave up 3 bases and V 2 bases, and 7 bases lay outside the gene matches.